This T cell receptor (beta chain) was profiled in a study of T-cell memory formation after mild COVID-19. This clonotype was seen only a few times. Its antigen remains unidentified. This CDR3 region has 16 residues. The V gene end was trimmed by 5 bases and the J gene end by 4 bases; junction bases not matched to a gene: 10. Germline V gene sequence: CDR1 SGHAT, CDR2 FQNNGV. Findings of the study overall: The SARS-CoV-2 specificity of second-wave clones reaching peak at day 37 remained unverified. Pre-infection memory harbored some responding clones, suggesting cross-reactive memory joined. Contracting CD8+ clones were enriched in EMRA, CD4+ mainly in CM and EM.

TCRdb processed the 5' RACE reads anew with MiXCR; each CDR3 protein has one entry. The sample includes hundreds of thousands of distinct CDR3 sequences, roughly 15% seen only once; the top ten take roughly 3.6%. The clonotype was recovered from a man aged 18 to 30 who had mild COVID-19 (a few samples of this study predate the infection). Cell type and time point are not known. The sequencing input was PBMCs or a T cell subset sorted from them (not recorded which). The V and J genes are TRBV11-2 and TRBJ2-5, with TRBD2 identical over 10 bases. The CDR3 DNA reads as TGTGCCAGCAGCCCCCCTCTAGCGGGGGTGTCAGAGACCCAGTACTTC. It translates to CASSPPLAGVSETQYF.